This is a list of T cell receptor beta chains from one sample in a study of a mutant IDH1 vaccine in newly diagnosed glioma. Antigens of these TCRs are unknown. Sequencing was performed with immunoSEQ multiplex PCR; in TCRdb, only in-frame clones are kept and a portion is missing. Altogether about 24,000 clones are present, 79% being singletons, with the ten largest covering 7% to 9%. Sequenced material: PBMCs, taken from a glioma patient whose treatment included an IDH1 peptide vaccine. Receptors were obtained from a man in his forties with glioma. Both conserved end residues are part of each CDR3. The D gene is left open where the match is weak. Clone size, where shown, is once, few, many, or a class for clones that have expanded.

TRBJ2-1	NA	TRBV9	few	CASSGTFGALRDEQFF	TGTGCCAGCAGCGGGACCTTTGGCGCCCTCAGGGATGAGCAGTTCTTC
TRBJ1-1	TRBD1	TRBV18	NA	CASLSQTRTGGLEAFF	TGTGCCAGCTTATCTCAAACTCGGACAGGGGGCCTTGAAGCTTTCTTT
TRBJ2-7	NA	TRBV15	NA	CATIPGTYEQYF	TGTGCCACCATCCCGGGCACCTACGAGCAGTACTTC
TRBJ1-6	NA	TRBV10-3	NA	CAISENQQSPNSPLHF	TGTGCCATCAGTGAGAATCAGCAGAGTCCTAATTCACCCCTCCACTTT
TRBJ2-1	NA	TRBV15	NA	CATSPGYGGDEQFF	TGTGCCACCAGCCCCGGTTACGGAGGGGATGAGCAGTTCTTC
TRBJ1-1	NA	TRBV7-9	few	CASSPEGWTEAFF	TGTGCCAGCAGCCCAGAAGGGTGGACTGAAGCTTTCTTT
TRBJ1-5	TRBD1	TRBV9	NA	CASSVGGTENQPQHF	TGTGCCAGCAGCGTAGGCGGGACAGAAAATCAGCCCCAGCATTTT
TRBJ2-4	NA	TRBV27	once	CARSPLAKNIQYF	TGTGCCAGGTCCCCTTTAGCCAAAAACATTCAGTACTTC
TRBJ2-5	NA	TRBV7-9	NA	CASSLVRGGMRETQYF	TGTGCCAGCAGCTTAGTACGTGGCGGGATGAGAGAGACCCAGTACTTC
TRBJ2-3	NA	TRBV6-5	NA	CASSFTGKITDTQYF	TGTGCCAGCAGTTTCACCGGGAAGATCACAGATACGCAGTATTTT
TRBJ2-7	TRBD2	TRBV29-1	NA	CSVQSDGGGEQYF	TGCAGCGTTCAAAGTGACGGGGGGGGCGAGCAGTACTTC
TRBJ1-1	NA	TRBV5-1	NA	CASSGSRNTEAFF	TGCGCCAGCAGCGGATCAAGGAACACTGAGGCTTTCTTT
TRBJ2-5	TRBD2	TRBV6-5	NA	CASSYLGSGSGKTQYF	TGTGCCAGCAGTTACCTGGGTAGCGGGAGTGGGAAGACCCAGTACTTC
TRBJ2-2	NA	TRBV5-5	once	CASSLATVNTGELFF	TGTGCCAGCAGCTTGGCGACAGTAAACACCGGGGAGCTGTTTTTT
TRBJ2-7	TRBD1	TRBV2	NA	CASSGDRGNEQYF	TGTGCCAGCAGTGGAGACAGGGGGAACGAGCAGTACTTC